Listed below are T cell receptor beta chains from one sample, sequenced in a study of post-analysis software for immune sequencing data. TCRdb redid the calling of the PCR reads with MiXCR, one entry per CDR3 protein. In the table there are hundreds of thousands of distinct CDR3 sequences, 25% to 30% of which are singletons. The source material was blood. The receptors were gathered from a girl aged 5 to 17 with multiple sclerosis. The CDR3 runs from the conserved cysteine through the conserved F or W. D genes are given only for firm matches. Some rows have no size entry. The others give once, few or many, or a class for an expanded clone.

few	18	NA	TRBV5-1	TRBJ2-6	TGCGCCAGCAGCCTTAGGGCAGGAATTCTCTCTGGGGCCAACGTCCTGACTTTC	CASSLRAGILSGANVLTF
few	14	NA	TRBV7-2	TRBJ1-2	TGTGCCAGCAGCTTAGACGGGGGTACTGGAGGCTACACCTTC	CASSLDGGTGGYTF
few	15	TRBD1	TRBV20-1	TRBJ2-7	TGCAGTGCTAGAGACGTGGGGACAGGGGCCTACGAGCAGTACTTC	CSARDVGTGAYEQYF
once	14	NA	TRBV28	TRBJ1-2	TGTGCCAGCAGGCGTGCCGGGACGGACTATGGCTACACCTTC	CASRRAGTDYGYTF
NA	14	NA	TRBV5-1	TRBJ1-1	TGCGCCAGCAGCTTGGGAAGCGGGTACACTGAAGCTTTCTTT	CASSLGSGYTEAFF
NA	15	NA	TRBV9	TRBJ2-2	TGTGCCAGCAGCGTAACCAGTTCGAACACCGGGGAGCTGTTTTTT	CASSVTSSNTGELFF
NA	15	NA	TRBV7-2	TRBJ2-6	TGTGCCAGCAGTCATGACATACAGGCGGCCAACGTCCTGACTTTC	CASSHDIQAANVLTF
NA	14	NA	TRBV6-1	TRBJ2-2	TGTGCCAGCAGTCTGGTCGGGGGCACCGGGGAGCTGTTTTTT	CASSLVGGTGELFF
many	17	TRBD1	TRBV10-3	TRBJ2-1	TGTGCCATCAGTGAAGCGTATAGGGGCAGGGGGATTGGTGAGCAGTTCTTC	CAISEAYRGRGIGEQFF
few	14	NA	TRBV7-2	TRBJ2-1	TGTGCCAGCAGCTCCGGCTCCGAGAGTGTTGAGCAGTTCTTC	CASSSGSESVEQFF
NA	15	NA	TRBV19	TRBJ1-2	TGTGCCAGTAGTATCCCCCCTGGACGGCTCTTTGGCTACACCTTC	CASSIPPGRLFGYTF
NA	12	NA	TRBV12-3/TRBV12-4	TRBJ2-3	TGTGCCAGCCACGTCGGAGAAGATGCGGAGTATTTT	CASHVGEDAEYF
NA	15	NA	TRBV6-5	TRBJ1-5	TGTGCCAGCAGTCCGACACTGACCAGCAATCAGCCCCAGCATTTT	CASSPTLTSNQPQHF
NA	16	TRBD1	TRBV7-2	TRBJ2-1	TGTGCCAGCAGACTGGGACAGGGGGCCTCCTACAATGAGCAGTTCTTC	CASRLGQGASYNEQFF
few	12	TRBD1	TRBV20-1	TRBJ1-5	TGCAGTGCAACACCAGGGGGTCAGCCCCAGCATTTT	CSATPGGQPQHF
NA	16	TRBD2	TRBV3-1	TRBJ2-1	TGTGCCAGCAGCCAAGATATAGGGGTAGCGGGGAATGAGCAGTTCTTC	CASSQDIGVAGNEQFF
few	13	TRBD2	TRBV20-1	TRBJ2-7	TGCAGTGCTAGTCGCGGGAGTATCTACGAGCAGTACTTC	CSASRGSIYEQYF
once	15	TRBD2	TRBV20-1	TRBJ2-7	TGCAATGCTAGGTGGGTGGGCGGGAGTGACTACGAGCAGTACTTC	CNARWVGGSDYEQYF
many	16	NA	TRBV7-9	TRBJ2-3	TGTGCCAGCAGCCCCTACACGGCCAGGCGGGCAGATACGCAGTATTTT	CASSPYTARRADTQYF
NA	13	TRBD1	TRBV7-6	TRBJ2-7	TGTGCCAGCAGCAAAACAGGGGCGGGCGAGCAGTACTTC	CASSKTGAGEQYF
few	15	TRBD2	TRBV7-9	TRBJ2-3	TGTGCCAGCAGTGGGCCACTAGCGGGAGTAGATACGCAGTATTTT	CASSGPLAGVDTQYF
NA	15	TRBD1	TRBV5-1	TRBJ2-3	TGCGCCAGCAGCTTGGAAGACAGGGGCCCAGATACGCAGTATTTT	CASSLEDRGPDTQYF
few	15	TRBD1	TRBV9	TRBJ2-7	TGTGCCAGCAGCGTTCTGGGACAGGGATCCCACGAGCAGTACTTC	CASSVLGQGSHEQYF
few	17	TRBD1	TRBV4-1	TRBJ2-3	TGCGCCAGCAGCCAAGAGATCTGGGACAGGGAAACAGATACGCAGTATTTT	CASSQEIWDRETDTQYF
NA	14	NA	TRBV7-9	TRBJ2-2	TGTGCCAGCAGCTTAGTTGGTCTCCCCGGGGAGCTGTTTTTT	CASSLVGLPGELFF
NA	15	TRBD1	TRBV7-2	TRBJ1-5	TGTGCCAGCAGCTTAATGGACAGGGCAGATCAGCCCCAGCATTTT	CASSLMDRADQPQHF
NA	13	NA	TRBV3-1	TRBJ2-3	TGTGCCAGCAGCCAAGTGGGTCAAGATACGCAGTATTTT	CASSQVGQDTQYF
NA	13	TRBD1	TRBV30	TRBJ1-2	TGTGCCACTGGGACAGACTCTAACTATGGCTACACCTTC	CATGTDSNYGYTF
few	15	NA	TRBV6-5	TRBJ1-4	TGTGCCAGCAGCCGCGGGGCGACAACTAATGAAAAACTGTTTTTT	CASSRGATTNEKLFF
few	14	NA	TRBV20-1	TRBJ2-5	TGCAGTGCTAGAGGTTGGCGGTCCGGGGAGACCCAGTACTTC	CSARGWRSGETQYF
few	16	TRBD1	TRBV27	TRBJ2-7	TGTGCCAGCAGTTTAAGGGGACAGGGAATATCCTACGAGCAGTACTTC	CASSLRGQGISYEQYF
NA	14	NA	TRBV6-1	TRBJ2-7	TGTGCCAGCAGTGAAGCAATGCGCTCCTACGAGCAGTACTTC	CASSEAMRSYEQYF
many	12	NA	TRBV11-2	TRBJ2-5	TGTGCCAGCAGCTTAAGCTCGGAGACCCAGTACTTC	CASSLSSETQYF
NA	14	TRBD1	TRBV27	TRBJ2-1	TGTGCCAGCAGTTTATCGACAGGGGGCAATGAGCAGTTCTTC	CASSLSTGGNEQFF
few	15	TRBD2	TRBV20-1	TRBJ2-5	TGCAGTGCTAGAATGGCCAGCGGGGGGGCGGAGACCCAGTACTTC	CSARMASGGAETQYF
few	14	NA	TRBV12-3/TRBV12-4	TRBJ2-1	TGTGCCAGCAGTACCTACGGGGGGCGGGATGAGCAGTTCTTC	CASSTYGGRDEQFF
NA	14	NA	TRBV2	TRBJ2-1	TGTGCCTTCCACGGGGGGCAGTCCTACAATGAGCAGTTCTTC	CAFHGGQSYNEQFF
NA	17	NA	TRBV14	TRBJ2-7	TGTGCCAGCAGCCTCAGACCAACGGGAGCTCGGGATTACGAGCAGTACTTC	CASSLRPTGARDYEQYF
NA	15	NA	TRBV20-1	TRBJ1-4	TGCAGTGCCCAAACACACGAGGGGAGAAGAGAAAAACTGTTTTTT	CSAQTHEGRREKLFF
NA	14	NA	TRBV7-2	TRBJ2-7	TGTGCCAGCAGCTTAGATACTGGCAGTTTCGAGCAGTACTTC	CASSLDTGSFEQYF
few	15	NA	TRBV6-6	TRBJ2-1	TGTGCCAGCAGTCTGCCGGGACTGCCGAATCGGGAGCAGTTCTTC	CASSLPGLPNREQFF
NA	18	NA	TRBV15	TRBJ2-4	TGTGCCACCAGCAGAGATGCGGGCCCAGGGCCGGTCAAAAACATTCAGTACTTC	CATSRDAGPGPVKNIQYF
NA	15	NA	TRBV20-1	TRBJ1-2	TGCAGTGCTTCCTTCTCCCCGGGGGAGGCCTATGGCTACACCTTC	CSASFSPGEAYGYTF
NA	17	NA	TRBV7-2	TRBJ1-3	TGTGCCAGCAGCTTGTATAGGGAAAGAAACTCTGGAAACACCAGATATTTT	CASSLYRERNSGNTRYF
many	12	NA	TRBV6-5	TRBJ2-1	TGTGCCAGCAGTTCCCCCCCGGCGGAGCAGTTCTTC	CASSSPPAEQFF
NA	12	NA	TRBV10-3	TRBJ2-7	TGTGCCATCAGTGTCCCGCAGGGAAGTCGGTACTTC	CAISVPQGSRYF
NA	13	NA	TRBV27	TRBJ2-7	TGTGCCAGCAGTTTATGGGCAGGTCGCGAGCAGTACTTC	CASSLWAGREQYF
few	14	NA	TRBV20-1	TRBJ2-1	TGCAGTGCTAGAGTGCACGGGATGGGCTATGAGCAGTTCTTC	CSARVHGMGYEQFF
NA	14	NA	TRBV27	TRBJ2-7	TGTGCCAGCACAGGCAGTCAGACCTACAATGAGCAGTACTTC	CASTGSQTYNEQYF
NA	15	NA	TRBV5-1	TRBJ2-2	TGCGCCAGCTCCGGGACACCTACGAACACCGGGGAGCTGTTTTTT	CASSGTPTNTGELFF
NA	12	NA	TRBV9	TRBJ2-7	TGTGCCAGCAGCGTAAATTTCTACGAGCAGTACTTC	CASSVNFYEQYF
NA	11	NA	TRBV29-1	TRBJ1-1	TGCAGCGTTGCACTGAACACTGAAGCTTTCTTT	CSVALNTEAFF